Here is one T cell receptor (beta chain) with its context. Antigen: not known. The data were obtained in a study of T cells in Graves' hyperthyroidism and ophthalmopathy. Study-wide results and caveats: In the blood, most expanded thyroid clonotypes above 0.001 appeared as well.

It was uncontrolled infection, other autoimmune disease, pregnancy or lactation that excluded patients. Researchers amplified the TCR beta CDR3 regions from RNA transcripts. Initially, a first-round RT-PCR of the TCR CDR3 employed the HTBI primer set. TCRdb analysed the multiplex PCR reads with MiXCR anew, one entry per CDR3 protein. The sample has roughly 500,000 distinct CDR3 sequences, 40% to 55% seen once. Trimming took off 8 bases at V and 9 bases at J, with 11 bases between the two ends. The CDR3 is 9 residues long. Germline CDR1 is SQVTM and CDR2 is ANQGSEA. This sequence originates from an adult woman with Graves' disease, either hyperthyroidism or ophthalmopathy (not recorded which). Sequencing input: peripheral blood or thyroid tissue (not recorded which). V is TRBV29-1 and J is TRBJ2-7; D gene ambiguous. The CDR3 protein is CSLEGGQYF. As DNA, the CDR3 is TGCAGCTTAGAAGGCGGGCAGTACTTC.